A selection of T cell receptor beta chains follows, all from one sample in a study of shared clonotypes between healthy human individuals. Profiled with immunoSEQ multiplex PCR; TCRdb holds only in-frame clones, not every one. The table has 2 million to 3 million clones, roughly 93% seen once. Material: naive CD4+ T cells from PBMCs. Receptor source: a man in his late teens or twenties in good health. Some clones in this sample may be carry-over from other donors' samples. Each CDR3 is given without its conserved first and last residue.

V: TRBV5-1; J: TRBJ1-1; CDR3: ASSLWEGRTEAF
V: TRBV7-9; J: TRBJ2-7; CDR3: ASSSRDRGAYEQY
V: TRBV7-6; J: TRBJ1-1; CDR3: ASSLGGGAAEAF
V: TRBV18; J: TRBJ1-1; CDR3: ASSQGADTEAF
V: TRBV7-9; J: TRBJ2-7; CDR3: ASSTLAPGSPYYEQY
V: TRBV28; J: TRBJ2-7; CDR3: ASSRTSGVNEQY
V: TRBV6-1; J: TRBJ2-5; CDR3: ASIDFPETQY
V: TRBV5-1; J: .; CDR3: ASSFSASSYEQY
V: TRBV2; J: TRBJ2-2; CDR3: ASSLATGELF
V: TRBV19; J: TRBJ2-7; CDR3: ASGGPKRRASARSYEQY
V: TRBV11-3; J: TRBJ1-2; CDR3: ASSLGTSLGGYT
V: TRBV5-1; J: TRBJ2-1; CDR3: ASSLGGGSSYNEQF
V: TRBV7-3; J: TRBJ2-5; CDR3: ASSLTVQETQY
V: TRBV5-1; J: TRBJ2-5; CDR3: ASSGQGQETQY
V: TRBV18; J: TRBJ2-5; CDR3: ASSPRGETQY
V: TRBV19; J: TRBJ1-1; CDR3: ASSVGRRAEAF
V: TRBV6-6; J: TRBJ1-2; CDR3: ASRPIGYGYT
V: TRBV30; J: TRBJ1-5; CDR3: AWSFGQVINQPQH
V: TRBV10-1; J: TRBJ2-5; CDR3: ASSTDRGGAETQY
V: TRBV9; J: TRBJ1-1; CDR3: ASSVFQGQPFLNTEAF
V: TRBV5-6; J: TRBJ2-5; CDR3: ASSLGLAVIQETQY
V: TRBV6-6; J: TRBJ1-1; CDR3: ASSYTEAF
V: TRBV27; J: TRBJ1-5; CDR3: ASSPSWGSQPQH
V: TRBV28; J: TRBJ1-1; CDR3: ASSSTGALNTEAF
V: TRBV30; J: TRBJ1-5; CDR3: AWSVQGGSQPQH
V: TRBV7-8; J: TRBJ1-1; CDR3: ASQPREYTEAF
V: TRBV28; J: TRBJ2-3; CDR3: ASSLTSSGNTDTQY
V: TRBV10-1; J: TRBJ1-6; CDR3: AIPKPGQGDNSPLH
V: TRBV19; J: TRBJ2-5; CDR3: ASSIATEVQETQY
V: TRBV5-4; J: TRBJ2-1; CDR3: ASSRGGLGDNEQF
V: TRBV4-3; J: TRBJ2-1; CDR3: ASSREAGGYNEQF
V: TRBV6-5; J: TRBJ2-3; CDR3: ASRRVSTDTQY
V: TRBV13; J: TRBJ1-1; CDR3: ASSARGRFTEAF
V: TRBV29-1; J: TRBJ2-1; CDR3: SVVASGPSSYNEQF
V: TRBV19; J: TRBJ2-6; CDR3: ASSTRTGDSGANVLT
V: TRBV19; J: TRBJ1-1; CDR3: ASSFNQGGITEAF
V: TRBV9; J: TRBJ2-7; CDR3: ASSVQQVSYEQY
V: TRBV14; J: TRBJ2-1; CDR3: ASSLGALKQF
V: TRBV5-6; J: TRBJ1-4; CDR3: ASSPGVGEEKLF
V: TRBV27; J: TRBJ2-1; CDR3: ASSYGSGSYNEQF
V: TRBV4-1; J: TRBJ1-3; CDR3: ASSFPGDIGNTIY
V: TRBV7-6; J: TRBJ2-5; CDR3: ASSPTLTTRPETQY
V: TRBV7-2; J: TRBJ2-7; CDR3: ASSSLLGSANEQY
V: TRBV6-5; J: TRBJ1-4; CDR3: ASSYSTGEKLF
V: TRBV18; J: TRBJ2-7; CDR3: ASSPNGLAGVGEQY
V: TRBV18; J: TRBJ2-1; CDR3: ASSPSREDEQF
V: TRBV29-1; J: TRBJ1-4; CDR3: SATPAGGGNEKLF
V: TRBV18; J: TRBJ1-1; CDR3: ASSPAVGGFRARDTEAF
V: TRBV7-3; J: TRBJ2-1; CDR3: ASSLSWQGSSYNEQF
V: TRBV30; J: TRBJ1-5; CDR3: AWSPRPLLDQPQH
V: TRBV25-1; J: TRBJ1-1; CDR3: ASSDTAGGIGTEAF
V: TRBV5-6; J: TRBJ2-2; CDR3: ASLIFQTGELF
V: TRBV28; J: TRBJ2-7; CDR3: ASSLLRGETSYEQY
V: TRBV7-2; J: TRBJ2-1; CDR3: ASSSLRTSAYNEQF
V: TRBV19; J: TRBJ1-5; CDR3: ASTGLGGSNQPQH